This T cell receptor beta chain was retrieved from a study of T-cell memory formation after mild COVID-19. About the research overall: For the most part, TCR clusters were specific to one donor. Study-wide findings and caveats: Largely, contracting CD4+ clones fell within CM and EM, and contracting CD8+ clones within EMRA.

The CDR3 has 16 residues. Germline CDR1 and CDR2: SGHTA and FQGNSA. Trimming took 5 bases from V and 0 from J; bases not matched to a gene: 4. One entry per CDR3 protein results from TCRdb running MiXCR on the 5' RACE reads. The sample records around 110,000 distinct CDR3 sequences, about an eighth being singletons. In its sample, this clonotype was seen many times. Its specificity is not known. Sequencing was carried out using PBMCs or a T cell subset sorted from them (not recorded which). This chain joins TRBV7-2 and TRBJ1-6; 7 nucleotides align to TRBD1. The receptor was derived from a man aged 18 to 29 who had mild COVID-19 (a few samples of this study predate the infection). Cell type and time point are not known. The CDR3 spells CASSQGQSSYNSPLHF. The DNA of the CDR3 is TGTGCCAGCAGCCAGGGACAGAGCTCCTATAATTCACCCCTCCACTTT.